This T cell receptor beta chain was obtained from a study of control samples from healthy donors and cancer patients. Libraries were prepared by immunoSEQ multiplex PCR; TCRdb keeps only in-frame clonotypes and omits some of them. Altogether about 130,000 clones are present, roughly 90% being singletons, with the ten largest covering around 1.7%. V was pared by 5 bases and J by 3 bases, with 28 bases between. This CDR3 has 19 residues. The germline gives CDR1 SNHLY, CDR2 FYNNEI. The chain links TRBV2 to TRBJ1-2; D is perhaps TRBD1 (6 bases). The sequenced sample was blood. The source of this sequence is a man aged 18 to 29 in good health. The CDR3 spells CASSIPMEQGPHKDYGYTF. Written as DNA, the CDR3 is TGTGCCAGCAGTATCCCTATGGAGCAGGGGCCTCACAAAGACTATGGCTACACCTTC.